This T cell receptor (beta chain) was captured in a study of T cell changes during pregnancy in multiple sclerosis. Trimming removed 0 bases from V and 1 base from J, with 10 bases in between. Germline V CDR1 and CDR2: SGHNT, YYREEE (reference sequence). This CDR3 is 15 amino acids long. Sequencing used immunoSEQ multiplex PCR; TCRdb keeps in-frame clones, though not all of them. The top ten clones hold roughly 12% of a sample with about 17,000 clones, approximately 91% of them seen once. This chain joins TRBV5-4 and TRBJ1-1; a weak D match, TRBD1 (5 bases). The sample here was CD8+ T cells from peripheral blood mononuclear cells, taken after pregnancy. The clonotype originates from a female donor in good health, enrolled as a control in a pregnancy study. For the CDR3, the DNA is TGTGCCAGCAGCTTGGCGGGGACTGGGAACACTGAAGCTTTCTTT. Amino acids: CASSLAGTGNTEAFF.